This TCR beta chain was found in a study of identical twins. TCRdb recomputed calls from the 5' RACE reads with MiXCR, one row per CDR3 protein. Among a few hundred thousand distinct CDR3 sequences listed, 20% to 30% were seen once. V was shortened by 2 bases and J by 2 bases, with 3 bases between the two germline ends. CDR1 and CDR2 (germline): DFQATT, SNEGSKA (reference sequence). The CDR3 length is 12 residues. Comments on this clonotype: This may arise from a read error, as a much more abundant clone is one base away.

The same specimen was also included in a second study, on T cells expressing NK-cell markers.

Sample: CD4+ T cells sorted from blood. The receptor's source is a woman aged 18-35 years in good health. The chain has TRBV20-1 and TRBJ2-2; D gene unclear. The CDR3 is CSARLNTGELFF. The CDR3 bases are TGCAGTGCTAGACTTAACACCGGGGAGCTGTTTTTT.